Presented here are 17 T cell receptor beta chains from one specimen sequenced in a study of blood T cell repertoires in COVID-19. The table came from immunoSEQ multiplex PCR; TCRdb's copy has only in-frame clones and leaves some out. Among more than 80,000 clones listed, about 90% were seen once. Input material: peripheral blood. The receptors derive from an elderly man with acute or convalescent COVID-19.

The chain is built from TRBV10-3 and TRBJ1-2; D is unclear. V lost 2 bases, J lost 4 bases, and 14 bases lay in between. From germline, CDR1 is ENHRY and CDR2 SYGVKD. The CDR3 spans 15 residues. CDR3 in amino acids: CAISEPTTAGYGYTF. CDR3 sequence (DNA): TGTGCCATCAGTGAGCCCACCACCGCGGGCTATGGCTACACCTTC.

This clone was seen more than once but under ten times. The chain joins TRBV5-8 to TRBJ1-2; possible D gene TRBD1, 5 bases. Trimming took 2 bases from V and 1 from J, leaving 9 bases between them. Germline CDR1 SGHTS, CDR2 YDEGEE. CDR3 length: 14 amino acids. This chain's CDR3 is CASSLGASNYGYTF. DNA of the CDR3: TGTGCCAGCAGCTTAGGGGCCAGTAACTATGGCTACACCTTC.

CDR3 amino acids: CASSLSAVLGNTIYF. In DNA, the CDR3 is TGTGCCAGCAGTTTATCAGCGGTCCTTGGAAACACCATATATTTT. The rearrangement uses TRBV28 and TRBJ1-3; unclear D gene. Trimming shortened V by 1 base and J by 3 bases, and 10 bases separated the two germline ends. Germline assignment: CDR1 MDHEN and CDR2 SYDVKM. CDR3 length: 15 amino acids.

The chain couples TRBV15 to TRBJ2-2; 7 positions agree with TRBD1. The junction had 9 bases not matched to a gene; V was cut back by 2 bases and J by 3 bases. The CDR3 contains 17 residues. Germline V gene data show CDR1 as LNHNV and CDR2 as YYDKDF (reference sequence). CDR3 region: CATSRYTGTVDTGELFF. CDR3 coding DNA: TGTGCCACCAGCAGATATACCGGGACAGTTGACACCGGGGAGCTGTTTTTT.

J is TRBJ1-2 and V is TRBV3-1 (or the pseudogene TRBV3-2), with D unclear. There are 13 residues in the CDR3. V was cut by 0 bases and J by 5 bases, with 7 bases left in between. CDR1 is LGHDT, CDR2 YNNKEL, per germline (reference sequence). The CDR3 sequence is CASSQDTGYGYTF. In DNA form, the CDR3 reads TGTGCCAGCAGCCAAGATACCGGGTATGGCTACACCTTC.

The rearrangement uses TRBV5-6 and TRBJ2-7; 11 nucleotides align to TRBD1. Germline loops: CDR1 SGHDT, CDR2 YYEEEE. The CDR3 sequence is 14 residues long. With V trimmed by 7 bases and J by 0 bases, 3 bases remained unmatched. The CDR3 sequence is CASGTGGSSYEQYF. The CDR3 bases are TGTGCCAGCGGGACAGGGGGTAGCTCCTACGAGCAGTACTTC.

The V call is TRBV6-5, the J call TRBJ2-1; TRBD1 aligns across 7 bases. CDR1 and CDR2 from the germline V gene are MNHEY and SVGAGI. There are 16 residues in the CDR3. After removal of 2 bases from V and 4 bases from J, the junction contained 8 bases not matched to a gene. DNA for the CDR3: TGTGCCAGCAGTTACGCTAGATCGGGACAGTACAATGAGCAGTTCTTC. Protein sequence: CASSYARSGQYNEQFF.

As concerns this clone: The identical CDR3 is also encoded by other nucleotide sequences in the sample. The rearrangement links TRBV2 to TRBJ1-5, with D possibly matching TRBD1 (6 bases). The CDR3 consists of 16 residues. V was pared by 5 bases and J by 1 base, with 15 bases between. CDR1 SNHLY and CDR2 FYNNEI come from the germline V gene. The CDR3 bases are TGTGCCAGCAGTCAGGGGACGGGGACAAGCAATCAGCCCCAGCATTTT. It yields the protein CASSQGTGTSNQPQHF.

This chain connects TRBV7-8 to TRBJ1-6; 12 bases are shared with TRBD1. The CDR3 is made up of 17 amino acids. Per the germline V gene, CDR1 is SGHVS and CDR2 is FQNEAQ. J was trimmed by 10 bases and V by 3 bases; bases with no gene match: 10. The CDR3 DNA reads as TGTGCCAGCAGCTTGATTACCGGGACAGGGGGCCGGTCACCCCTCCACTTT. Translating it yields CASSLITGTGGRSPLHF.

The table lists this clone with a few counts. The V call is TRBV19, the J call TRBJ1-6, with D hard to call. This CDR3 is 16 amino acids long. Trimming cost V 9 bases and J 0 bases, with 15 bases left between them. Germline V gene sequence: CDR1 LNHDA, CDR2 SQIVND (reference sequence). The CDR3 is CARPNTGSSYNSPLHF. The CDR3 coding sequence is TGTGCCAGACCAAACACGGGGAGCTCCTATAATTCACCCCTCCACTTT. The full variable domain, with the rest looked up from reference TRBV19 and TRBJ1-6, is DGGITQSPKYLFRKEGQNVTLSCEQNLNHDAMYWYRQDPGQGLRLIYYSQIVNDFQKGDIAEGYSVSREKKESFPLTVTSAQKNPTAFYLCARPNTGSSYNSPLHFGNGTRLTVT.

The gene calls are TRBV5-6 and TRBJ2-7; unclear D gene. The CDR3 runs 14 residues. CDR1 and CDR2 (germline): SGHDT, YYEEEE. Trimming pared 2 bases from V and 2 bases from J, leaving 11 bases between. CDR3 in DNA: TGTGCCAGCAGCTTAGAGGTCAATGCCTACGAGCAGTACTTC. This sequence encodes CASSLEVNAYEQYF.

The chain combines TRBV30 with TRBJ2-2, with 8 bases fitting TRBD1. The CDR3 has 15 residues. With V trimmed by 1 base and J by 2 bases, 3 bases remained unmatched. The V gene's germline CDR1 is GTSNPN and CDR2 SVGIG (reference sequence). The CDR3, as DNA: TGTGCCTGGAGTGCCGGACAGGGAAACACCGGGGAGCTGTTTTTT. This sequence encodes CAWSAGQGNTGELFF.

This clone occurred once. The rearrangement uses TRBV7-2 and TRBJ2-2; TRBD2 aligns across 12 bases. Germline V CDR1 and CDR2: SGHTA, FQGNSA. Trimming cost V 1 base and J 4 bases; bases outside gene matches: 10. The CDR3 consists of 19 residues. The CDR3: CASSLGIGLAGMGTGELFF. CDR3 in DNA: TGTGCCAGCAGCTTAGGGATCGGACTAGCGGGAATGGGCACCGGGGAGCTGTTTTTT.

In nucleotides, the CDR3 is TGTGCCAGCAGCTTAGCGGGTAAAACTAATGAAAAACTGTTTTTT. Its translation: CASSLAGKTNEKLFF. The chain couples TRBV11-2 to TRBJ1-4; D is uncertain. Germline V gene lookup returns CDR1 SGHAT and CDR2 FQNNGV. The CDR3 loop spans 15 amino acids. V lost 1 base to trimming and J lost 1 base, with 7 bases between them. Complete variable domain (other parts from reference TRBV11-2 and TRBJ1-4): EAGVAQSPRYKIIEKRQSVAFWCNPISGHATLYWYQQILGQGPKLLIQFQNNGVVDDSQLPKDRFSAERLKGVDSTLKIQPAKLEDSAVYLCASSLAGKTNEKLFFGSGTQLSVL.

The CDR3 protein is CASSASGSGETQYF. The CDR3 DNA follows: TGTGCCAGCAGCGCTAGCGGGAGCGGAGAGACCCAGTACTTC. J is TRBJ2-5 and V is TRBV3-1 (or the pseudogene TRBV3-2); TRBD2 matches 10 bases. The CDR3 spans 14 residues. V was pared by 5 bases and J by 4 bases, with 4 bases of the junction left unmatched. CDR1 and CDR2 (germline): LGHDT, YNNKEL (reference sequence).

The chain carries TRBV27 and TRBJ2-7; D perhaps matches TRBD2 (6 bases). The CDR3 loop spans 13 amino acids. V lost 4 bases and J 3 bases, leaving 10 bases between the germline ends. Germline assignment: CDR1 MNHEY and CDR2 SMNVEV (reference sequence). The CDR3 spells CASSYREFYEQYF. CDR3 nucleotides: TGTGCCAGCAGTTACCGGGAGTTCTACGAGCAGTACTTC.

Only a few counts were recorded for this clone. This rearrangement joins TRBV18 to TRBJ2-5; maybe TRBD1 (6 bases). Germline V gene lookup returns CDR1 KGHSH and CDR2 LQKENI. The CDR3 extends over 17 amino acids. V was cut by 3 bases and J by 2 bases, with 19 bases left in between. CDR3 sequence: CASSPRQAARAQETQYF. The CDR3 DNA reads TGTGCCAGCTCACCCAGACAGGCCGCGCGAGCACAAGAGACCCAGTACTTC.